This passage covers 27 T cell receptor beta chains from one sample sequenced in a study of OX40 agonist ivuxolimab in advanced cancers. Method: immunoSEQ multiplex PCR; TCRdb's copy keeps in-frame clones and lacks some. The table includes tens of thousands of clones, approximately 86% detected once. The specimen was CD4+ or CD8+ T cells sorted from blood, collected in a trial of the OX40 agonist ivuxolimab. These receptors were taken from an adult with an advanced solid tumor such as melanoma, head and neck, liver or kidney cancer.

This clone is a singleton in its sample. The chain uses TRBV6-5 and TRBJ1-1; the D is unclear. Trimming stripped 6 bases from V and 3 bases from J, with 5 bases between. Germline-derived CDR1 and CDR2 are MNHEY and SVGAGI. The CDR3 runs 11 residues. CDR3 in DNA: TGTGCCAGCAGCTTTGACACTGAAGCTTTCTTT. Protein product: CASSFDTEAFF.

This clone was picked up a small number of times. This chain connects TRBV7-2 to TRBJ2-1; a weak D match, TRBD2 (6 bases). There are 15 residues in the CDR3. Germline CDR1 and CDR2: SGHTA and FQGNSA. Trimming removed 1 base at V and 4 bases at J, with 11 bases between. CDR3 in DNA: TGTGCCAGCAGCTTAGACGAGACTAGATACAATGAGCAGTTCTTC. As protein: CASSLDETRYNEQFF. Together with reference TRBV7-2 and TRBJ2-1, the CDR3 gives the full variable domain: GAGVSQSPSNKVTEKGKDVELRCDPISGHTALYWYRQSLGQGLEFLIYFQGNSAPDKSGLPSDRFSAERTGGSVSTLTIQRTQQEDSAVYLCASSLDETRYNEQFFGPGTRLTVL.

V is TRBV18 and J is TRBJ1-5; D not certain. This CDR3 has 14 residues. The germline CDR1 and CDR2 sequences are KGHSH and LQKENI. Trimming removed 5 bases from V and 0 bases from J, with 8 bases in between. The CDR3 DNA is TGTGCCAGCTCAAGTGGTTATAGCAATCAGCCCCAGCATTTT. Protein sequence: CASSSGYSNQPQHF.

This clone was observed once. The chain recombines TRBV10-3 with TRBJ2-1; TRBD2 agrees at 8 bases. V gave up 5 bases and J gave up 3 bases; unmatched junction bases: 9. The germline CDR1 and CDR2 sequences are ENHRY and SYGVKD. This CDR3 has 16 amino acids. DNA for the CDR3: TGTGCCATCAGTACTACTAGCGGAGCCGTCTACAATGAGCAGTTCTTC. As protein: CAISTTSGAVYNEQFF.

The chain couples TRBV5-8 to TRBJ2-3; 7 bases match TRBD2. The CDR3 extends over 15 amino acids. Trimming took 0 bases from V and 4 from J; bases not matched to a gene: 5. CDR1 is SGHTS, CDR2 YDEGEE, per germline. The CDR3 sequence: CASSLGTGRADTQYF. The CDR3 DNA reads as TGTGCCAGCAGCTTGGGTACGGGGAGGGCAGATACGCAGTATTTT.

The chain carries TRBV7-2 and TRBJ2-1; the D gene could be TRBD1 or TRBD2 (5 bases each). CDR1 SGHTA and CDR2 FQGNSA come from the germline V gene. The germline V and J ends were trimmed by 5 bases and 4 bases, with 18 bases remaining between them. This CDR3 is 16 amino acids long. The CDR3 DNA reads as TGTGCCAGCAGCACGACCGGGACCTCTCCTTACAATGAGCAGTTCTTC. Protein sequence: CASSTTGTSPYNEQFF.

CDR3 region: CASSHGGGATYEQYF. CDR3 coding DNA: TGCGCCAGCAGCCATGGCGGGGGCGCCACCTACGAGCAGTACTTC. The chain carries TRBV4-3 and TRBJ2-7; D may be TRBD2 (7 bases). This CDR3 comprises 15 residues. The V gene's germline CDR1 is LGHNA and CDR2 YSLEER. Trimming removed 3 bases from V and 2 bases from J, with 14 bases in between.

The chain recombines TRBV7-9 with TRBJ2-7; 12 nucleotides line up with TRBD2. Germline CDR1 SEHNR, CDR2 FQNEAQ (reference sequence). V was pared by 3 bases and J by 1 base, with 4 bases of the junction left unmatched. The CDR3 length is 16 residues. For the CDR3, the DNA is TGTGCCAGCAGCTTCGGACTAGCGGGGATGTCCTACGAGCAGTACTTC. Residues: CASSFGLAGMSYEQYF.

The V gene is TRBV5-5, the J gene TRBJ2-7, with 9 positions matching TRBD1. With 5 bases clipped from V and 6 bases from J, the junction kept 12 bases outside the gene matches. CDR1 is SGHKS and CDR2 is YYEKEE in the germline V gene (reference sequence). The CDR3 runs to 15 residues. The CDR3 here is CASSREGTGLPEQYF. The CDR3 coding sequence is TGTGCCAGCAGTCGCGAGGGGACAGGGCTTCCCGAGCAGTACTTC. Looking up the rest from reference TRBV5-5 and TRBJ2-7 gives the full variable domain: DAGVTQSPTHLIKTRGQQVTLRCSPISGHKSVSWYQQVLGQGPQFIFQYYEKEERGRGNFPDRFSARQFPNYSSELNVNALLLGDSALYLCASSREGTGLPEQYFGPGTRLTVT.

CDR3 amino acids: CASSLGLAGVWQETQYF. CDR3 DNA sequence: TGTGCCAGCAGCTTGGGACTAGCGGGAGTGTGGCAAGAGACCCAGTACTTC. The chain is built from TRBV5-6 and TRBJ2-5; 12 nucleotides match TRBD2. Germline V CDR1 and CDR2: SGHDT, YYEEEE. V shed 0 bases, J shed 2 bases, and the junction held 5 bases outside the gene matches. The CDR3 contains 17 residues.

The chain joins TRBV18 to TRBJ2-7; D unclear. This CDR3 contains 12 residues. The germline V and J ends were trimmed by 6 bases and 0 bases, with 6 bases remaining between them. Germline loops: CDR1 KGHSH, CDR2 LQKENI. The CDR3 sequence: CASSPSSYEQYF. In DNA, the CDR3 is TGTGCCAGCTCGCCAAGCTCCTACGAGCAGTACTTC.

The chain is built from TRBV18 and TRBJ2-1, with 7 bases matching TRBD2. The V and J ends lost 1 base and 7 bases, in that order; junction bases with no gene match: 10. This CDR3 has 16 residues. Per germline, CDR1 KGHSH and CDR2 LQKENI. The CDR3 DNA is TGTGCCAGCTCACCACGTCAAAGCGGGGTACGGAATGAGCAGTTCTTC. Translating gives CASSPRQSGVRNEQFF.

This clone has more than one count but fewer than ten. The chain combines TRBV23-1 with TRBJ2-5; TRBD1 matches at 8 bases. TRBV23-1 carries the ORF label, with uncertain function. V trimming: 6 bases; J trimming: 2 bases; junction bases outside the gene matches: 11. This CDR3 has 16 amino acids. This CDR3 reads CASSGGDRPRQETQYF. CDR3 nucleotide sequence: TGCGCCAGCAGCGGCGGGGACAGGCCCAGACAAGAGACCCAGTACTTC.

This chain connects TRBV5-1 to TRBJ2-5; 8 bases match TRBD1. Germline V CDR1 and CDR2: SGHRS, YFSETQ. The V gene end was trimmed by 2 bases and the J gene end by 1 base; junction bases not matched to a gene: 1. The CDR3 sequence is 14 residues long. CDR3 DNA sequence: TGCGCCAGCAGCTTCGGGACAGGCCAAGAGACCCAGTACTTC. It is translated as CASSFGTGQETQYF.

The genes are TRBV28 and TRBJ1-3; D is possibly TRBD1 (5 bases). The CDR3 is made up of 14 amino acids. CDR1 is MDHEN and CDR2 is SYDVKM in the germline V gene. The germline V and J ends were trimmed by 3 bases and 0 bases, with 6 bases remaining between them. The CDR3 DNA is TGTGCCAGCAGTTTGGGGCACTCTGGAAACACCATATATTTT. Translated: CASSLGHSGNTIYF.

V is TRBV5-1 and J is TRBJ2-7; D remains unclear. The CDR3 is 13 residues long. The germline V gene has CDR1 SGHRS and CDR2 YFSETQ. V lost 0 bases and J 3 bases, leaving 7 bases between the germline ends. CDR3: CASSLDFHYEQYF. CDR3 in DNA: TGCGCCAGCAGCTTGGATTTCCACTACGAGCAGTACTTC.

This clone turned up a few times. The chain carries TRBV4-3 and TRBJ2-4; TRBD2 matches at 10 bases. Trimming cost V 1 base and J 9 bases; bases outside gene matches: 6. The CDR3 has 15 residues. Germline V gives CDR1 LGHNA, CDR2 YSLEER. The CDR3 reads CASSQATSGTGIQYF. The CDR3 nucleotides are TGCGCCAGCAGCCAAGCAACTAGCGGGACAGGCATTCAGTACTTC.

This clone has only one observation. The chain uses TRBV7-3 and TRBJ2-2; 7 nucleotides align to TRBD1. The germline gives CDR1 SGHTA, CDR2 FQGTGA. This CDR3 has 13 amino acids. The V gene end was trimmed by 5 bases and the J gene end by 6 bases; junction bases not matched to a gene: 3. The CDR3 sequence is CASSNRGSGELFF. For the CDR3, the DNA is TGTGCCAGCAGCAACAGGGGATCCGGGGAGCTGTTTTTT.

This clone was recorded only once. The chain has TRBV27 and TRBJ2-2, with 9 bases lining up with TRBD2. This CDR3 contains 16 residues. Trimming removed 1 base from V and 3 bases from J; junction bases left unmatched: 3. The germline gives CDR1 MNHEY, CDR2 SMNVEV (reference sequence). DNA of the CDR3: TGTGCCAGCAGTTTATTACGCGGGAGGGACACCGGGGAGCTGTTTTTT. Translating gives CASSLLRGRDTGELFF.

The chain recombines TRBV5-8 with TRBJ1-1; TRBD1 agrees at 7 bases. Trimming cost V 1 base and J 1 base; bases outside gene matches: 4. The CDR3 runs 15 residues. CDR1 SGHTS and CDR2 YDEGEE come from the germline V gene. This chain's CDR3 is CASSLKGGWNTEAFF. CDR3 DNA: TGTGCCAGCAGCTTGAAAGGGGGCTGGAACACTGAAGCTTTCTTT. The full variable domain, completed using reference TRBV5-8 and TRBJ1-1, is EAGVTQSPTHLIKTRGQQATLRCSPISGHTSVYWYQQALGLGLQFLLWYDEGEERNRGNFPPRFSGRQFPNYSSELNVNALELEDSALYLCASSLKGGWNTEAFFGQGTRLTVV.

As to this clone: The sample has other DNA sequences that encode this CDR3 too. The CDR3 sequence: CASSLEASQPQHF. CDR3 nucleotides: TGTGCCAGCAGCTTAGAGGCCAGTCAGCCCCAGCATTTT. The chain combines TRBV7-2 with TRBJ1-5; D unresolved. CDR3 size: 13 residues. Germline V gene sequence: CDR1 SGHTA, CDR2 FQGNSA. V dropped 1 base and J dropped 6 bases, with 7 bases sitting between them.

In its sample, this clone was seen once. The rearrangement joins TRBV19 to TRBJ1-5; 11 nucleotides line up with TRBD1. Per germline, CDR1 LNHDA and CDR2 SQIVND (reference sequence). Losses at the gene ends were 4 bases for V and 8 bases for J; bases not matched to a gene: 10. CDR3 length equals 16 residues. This chain's CDR3 is CASSTPRTGGFEPQHF. The CDR3 nucleotides are TGTGCCAGTAGTACTCCCCGGACAGGGGGCTTTGAGCCCCAGCATTTT. The full variable domain, rest sourced from reference TRBV19 and TRBJ1-5, is DGGITQSPKYLFRKEGQNVTLSCEQNLNHDAMYWYRQDPGQGLRLIYYSQIVNDFQKGDIAEGYSVSREKKESFPLTVTSAQKNPTAFYLCASSTPRTGGFEPQHFGDGTRLSIL.

J is TRBJ2-7 and V is TRBV7-3; 9 positions agree with TRBD1. Germline V gives CDR1 SGHTA, CDR2 FQGTGA. The CDR3 contains 15 residues. With V trimmed by 2 bases and J by 2 bases, 4 bases remained unmatched. CDR3 amino acids: CASSLGGQGPYEQYF. CDR3 coding DNA: TGTGCCAGCAGCTTAGGGGGACAGGGTCCCTACGAGCAGTACTTC.

This clone has only a few counts. The rearrangement joins TRBV7-2 to TRBJ1-5, with D possibly TRBD1 on 6 matching bases. The V and J ends lost 3 bases and 3 bases respectively, with 9 bases between them. The CDR3 loop spans 14 amino acids. CDR1 and CDR2 (germline): SGHTA, FQGNSA. CDR3 nucleotide sequence: TGTGCCAGCAGCTTGGGACAAGTCAATCAGCCCCAGCATTTT. It is translated as CASSLGQVNQPQHF.

The rearrangement links TRBV25-1 to TRBJ1-2; 8 nucleotides agree with TRBD1. The germline CDR1 and CDR2 sequences are MGHDK and SYGVNS. The CDR3 has 16 residues. Trimming took 4 bases from V and 0 from J; bases not matched to a gene: 7. The CDR3, as DNA: TGTGCCAGCAGTGCCTCGGGACAGGCAACTAACTATGGCTACACCTTC. Amino acids: CASSASGQATNYGYTF.

The chain recombines TRBV18 with TRBJ2-3; D is unresolved. The germline V gene has CDR1 KGHSH and CDR2 LQKENI. The CDR3 runs to 12 residues. Trimming shortened V by 3 bases and J by 1 base, and 2 bases separated the two germline ends. The CDR3: CASSPRTDTQYF. The CDR3 region has the DNA TGTGCCAGCTCACCTCGCACAGATACGCAGTATTTT.

V is TRBV7-9 and J is TRBJ2-5; D gene uncertain. Trimming left V 5 bases short and J 4 bases short, with 2 bases between. CDR3 length: 10 amino acids. Germline CDR1 SEHNR, CDR2 FQNEAQ (reference sequence). CDR3 DNA sequence: TGTGCCAGCAGCGCAGAGACCCAGTACTTC. It translates to CASSAETQYF.